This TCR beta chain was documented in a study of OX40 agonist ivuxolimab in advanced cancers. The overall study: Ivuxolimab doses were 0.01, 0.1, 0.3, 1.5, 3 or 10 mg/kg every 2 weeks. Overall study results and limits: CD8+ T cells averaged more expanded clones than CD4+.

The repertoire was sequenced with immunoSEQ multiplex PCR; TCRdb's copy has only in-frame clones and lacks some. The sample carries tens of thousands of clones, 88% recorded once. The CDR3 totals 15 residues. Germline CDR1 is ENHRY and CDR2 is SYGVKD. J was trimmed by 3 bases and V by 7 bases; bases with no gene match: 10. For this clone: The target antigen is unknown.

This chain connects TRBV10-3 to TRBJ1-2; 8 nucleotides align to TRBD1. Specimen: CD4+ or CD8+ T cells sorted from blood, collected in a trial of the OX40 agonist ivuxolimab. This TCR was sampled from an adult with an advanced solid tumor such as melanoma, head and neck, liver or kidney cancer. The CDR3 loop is CAINEEDRADYGYTF. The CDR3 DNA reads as TGTGCCATCAATGAAGAGGACAGGGCGGACTATGGCTACACCTTC.